Reported below is one T cell receptor beta chain. The sample comes from a study of blood T cell repertoires in COVID-19. Across the study: Acute-phase and convalescent COVID-19 samples originated in the United States, Italy and Spain. In each case, the material was cDNA or gDNA derived from T cells, B-cell-depleted T cells, or PBMCs.

Authors' processing steps: From reference gene primer amplification, estimates of nucleated cell counts were derived. Here immunoSEQ multiplex PCR was the method, and the copy in TCRdb shows in-frame clones only, minus some. The V and J calls and clone size come from that table; D and trimming were worked out from the DNA. Of more than 250,000 clones in the sample, around 90% were seen once. The germline gives CDR1 SQVTM, CDR2 ANQGSEA. The CDR3 extends over 14 amino acids. The germline V and J ends were trimmed by 7 bases and 1 base, with 13 bases remaining between them. The sequence came from a human donor in a cohort sampled during active COVID-19. The sequenced sample was peripheral blood. The genes are TRBV29-1 and TRBJ1-4; possibly TRBD1 for D (6 bases). The CDR3 protein is CSATRGGTNEKLFF. For the CDR3, the DNA is TGCAGCGCAACGCGAGGGGGAACTAATGAAAAACTGTTTTTT.